This T cell receptor (beta chain) was sequenced for a study of molecular identifiers for immune sequencing clone quantification (dated by TCRdb to about 2018). At the level of the whole study: For a replicate experiment, the RNA from either 20,000 or 100,000 naive CD8 T cells was divided into five aliquots, and four of those aliquots went on to sequencing. CD8 T cells were used in a methods study to benchmark molecular-identifier clustering-based TCR repertoire sequencing (MIDCIRS) and TCR RNA copy counting. Summary of the overall study and its limitations: Without barcode sub-clustering, chimeric consensus sequences inflated TCR diversity; chimeras reached as high as 47%. Identical TCR molecules sharing a barcode could cause highly expanded clone sizes to be underestimated. Spiked-in Jurkat TCR RNA equivalent to a single cell was reported to be detectable even among one million naive CD8 T cells. Modeling indicated about 3 TCR RNA copies recovered per cell, compared with 9.5 to 10 by digital PCR, which implies a capture efficiency of approximately 30%. The naive libraries included spiked-in Jurkat TCR RNA (roughly 9 copies' worth), and this RNA is not part of the donor repertoire. In CMV-specific effector cells, clones with more than 20 RNA copies accounted for over 99% of molecules, whereas in naive cells such clones accounted for under 1%.

The sample holds one count of this clonotype. Its antigen is currently not known. No much larger clone is present one base from it, and per-base qualities are unavailable. A single read constitutes weak evidence. V has 7 bases trimmed and J has 3 bases trimmed; junction bases matching no gene number 9. CDR1 and CDR2 are drawn from the germline V gene: SQVTM, ANQGSEA. The CDR3 runs 13 residues from the cysteine to the phenylalanine. CDR3 DNA is the only sequence kept; it has 39 bases, read in frame from the first base. Libraries of naive CD8 T cells were built from anywhere between about 18,000 and 1,000,000 sorted cells, with 10%, 30% or 50% of the purified RNA used. Naive CD8 T cells, defined as CD8+CD4-CCR7+CD45RA+, were FACS-sorted into RLT Plus buffer on a BD FACSAria II. Approximately nine TCR copies' worth of Jurkat RNA were spiked into roughly 20,000-1,000,000 naive CD8 T cell samples to test detection sensitivity. Enrichment of CD8 T cells was performed with RosetteSep CD8+ T Cell Enrichment Cocktail and Ficoll-Paque, after which ACK red cell lysis was carried out.

Libraries were prepared through PCR. The data were produced on an Illumina HiSeq 4000. Bulk TCR libraries were prepared as previously described, using TCR primers listed in Table S5. The Qiagen AllPrep DNA/RNA kit was used to purify total RNA. Before any analysis, reads coming from multiple sequencing runs of the same library were combined into one pool. In the authors' own workflow: Reads were retained only if the reads had an exact TCR constant sequence, and the retained reads were trimmed to 150 nt and grouped according to their 12-nt molecular barcodes. Within each barcode group, reads were sub-clustered at a 15% Levenshtein threshold, and quality-weighted consensus sequences were built per RNA molecule. Non-functional sequences were excluded, and lower-count sequences lying one edit away from another sequence were also excluded. Based on a fit of two negative binomial distributions, barcode sub-clusters having less than 20% of the maximum read count were discarded. The public sequencing data were trimmed at Q25 with fastp and processed into clonotypes with MiXCR by TCRdb, which kept only in-frame beta chains. Each entry merges the rows of one CDR3 protein and shows their most common DNA and genes. Clone size and V and J calls follow TCRdb, not the original study. The sample table contains about 54,000 distinct CDR3 sequences; only one count was recorded for 20% to 25% of them. In total, the top ten clones hold 1.5% to 2% of the sample.

Sequencing was done on a sample of naive CD8+ T cells from blood, with Jurkat cell RNA spiked in. The cell subset or site label on this specimen signifies: FACS-sorted CD8+CD4-CCR7+CD45RA+ naive T cells. The chain uses TRBV29-1 and TRBJ2-7; 7 central nucleotides agree with TRBD1. This TCR derives from a human donor in good health. Some libraries in this study had Jurkat cell RNA spiked in. The DNA reads TGCAGCGCCGTCCACAGGGGCCGCTACGAGCAGTACTTC. The encoded protein is CSAVHRGRYEQYF.